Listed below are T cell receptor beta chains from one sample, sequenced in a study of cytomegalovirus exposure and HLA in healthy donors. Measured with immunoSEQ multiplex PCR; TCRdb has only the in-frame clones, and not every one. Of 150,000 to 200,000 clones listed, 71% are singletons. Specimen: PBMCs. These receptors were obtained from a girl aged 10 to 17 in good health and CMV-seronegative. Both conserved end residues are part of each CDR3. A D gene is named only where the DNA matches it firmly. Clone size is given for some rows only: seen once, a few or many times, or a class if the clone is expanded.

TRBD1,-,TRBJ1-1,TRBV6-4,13,CASSPGTGGMAFF,TGTGCCAGCAGTCCCGGGACAGGGGGCATGGCTTTCTTT
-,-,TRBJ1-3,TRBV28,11,CASSPGYTIYF,TGTGCCAGCAGTCCAGGATACACCATATATTTT
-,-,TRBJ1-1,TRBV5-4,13,CASSLQDSPEAFF,TGTGCCAGCAGCTTGCAGGACAGCCCTGAAGCTTTCTTT
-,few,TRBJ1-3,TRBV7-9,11,CASSPEGTIYF,TGTGCCAGCAGCCCGGAGGGCACCATATATTTT
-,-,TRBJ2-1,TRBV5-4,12,CASSVTFDEQFF,TGTGCCAGCAGCGTTACTTTCGATGAGCAGTTCTTC
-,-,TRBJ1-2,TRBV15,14,CATSGLDNYYGYTF,TGTGCCACCAGCGGATTGGACAACTACTATGGCTACACCTTC
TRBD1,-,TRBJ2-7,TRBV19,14,CASSMTGGRNEQYF,TGTGCCAGTAGTATGACAGGGGGCAGGAACGAGCAGTACTTC
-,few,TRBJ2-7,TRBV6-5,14,CASSYSPVIYEQYF,TGTGCCAGCAGTTACTCCCCTGTTATTTACGAGCAGTACTTC
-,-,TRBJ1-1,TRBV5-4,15,CASSLGAVLDTEAFF,TGTGCCAGCAGCTTGGGGGCAGTGCTCGACACTGAAGCTTTCTTT
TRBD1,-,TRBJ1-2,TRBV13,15,CASSLNRGLVYGYTF,TGTGCCAGCAGCTTAAACAGGGGGCTGGTCTATGGCTACACCTTC
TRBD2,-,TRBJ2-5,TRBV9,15,CASSAWGGRGETQYF,TGTGCCAGCAGCGCCTGGGGGGGACGGGGTGAGACCCAGTACTTC
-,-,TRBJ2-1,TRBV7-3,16,CASSPSPDSSYNEQFF,TGTGCCAGCAGCCCTTCCCCGGACAGCTCCTACAATGAGCAGTTCTTC
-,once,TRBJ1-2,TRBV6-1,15,CASSEAGSGLNGYTF,TGTGCCAGCAGTGAAGCGGGGTCAGGGTTGAATGGCTACACCTTC
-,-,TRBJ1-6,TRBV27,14,CASSLTQDNSPLHF,TGTGCCAGCAGTTTAACTCAGGATAATTCACCCCTCCACTTT
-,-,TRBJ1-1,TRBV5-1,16,CASSLGEPPWNTEAFF,TGCGCCAGCAGCTTGGGGGAGCCCCCGTGGAACACTGAAGCTTTCTTT
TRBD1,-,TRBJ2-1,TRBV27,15,CASSSPGQGYNEQFF,TGTGCCAGCAGTTCTCCCGGACAGGGGTACAATGAGCAGTTCTTC
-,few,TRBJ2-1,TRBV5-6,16,CASSLEFRDTYNEQFF,TGTGCCAGCAGCTTGGAATTTAGGGACACCTACAATGAGCAGTTCTTC
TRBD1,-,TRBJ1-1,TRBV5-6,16,CASSLATGGSVTEAFF,TGTGCCAGCAGCTTGGCTACAGGGGGTTCTGTCACTGAAGCTTTCTTT
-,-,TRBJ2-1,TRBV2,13,CASIGSSHNEQFF,TGTGCCAGCATCGGTTCTTCGCACAATGAGCAGTTCTTC
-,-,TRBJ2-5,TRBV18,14,CASSPDSREETQYF,TGTGCCAGCTCACCGGACAGCAGAGAAGAGACCCAGTACTTC
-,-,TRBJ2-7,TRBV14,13,CASSPDYYYEQYF,TGTGCCAGCAGCCCAGACTACTACTACGAGCAGTACTTC
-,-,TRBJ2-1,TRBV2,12,CASSEMGGEQFF,TGTGCCAGCAGTGAAATGGGAGGCGAGCAGTTCTTC
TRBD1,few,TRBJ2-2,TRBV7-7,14,CASSRDRDTGELFF,TGTGCTAGCAGCCGGGACAGGGACACCGGGGAGCTGTTTTTT
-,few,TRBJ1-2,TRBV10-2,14,CASSEGLGAGGYTF,TGCGCCAGCAGTGAGGGTCTCGGCGCAGGGGGCTACACCTTC
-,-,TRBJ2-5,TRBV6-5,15,CASSYAGLNQETQYF,TGTGCCAGCAGCTACGCCGGTCTTAACCAAGAGACCCAGTACTTC
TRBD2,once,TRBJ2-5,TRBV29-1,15,CSVRLGGGPQETQYF,TGCAGCGTTCGCCTCGGGGGGGGCCCCCAAGAGACCCAGTACTTC
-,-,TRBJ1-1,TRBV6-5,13,CASSPGGGTEAFF,TGTGCCAGCAGTCCAGGTGGAGGGACTGAAGCTTTCTTT
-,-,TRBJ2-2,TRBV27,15,CASSLRRGLGGELFF,TGTGCCAGCAGTTTGAGGCGGGGCCTTGGCGGGGAGCTGTTTTTT
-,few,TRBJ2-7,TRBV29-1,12,CSVGPGTYEQYF,TGCAGCGTTGGACCGGGAACCTACGAGCAGTACTTC
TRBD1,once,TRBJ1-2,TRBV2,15,CASSDRTGHREGYTF,TGTGCCAGCAGTGATCGGACAGGGCACAGGGAGGGCTACACCTTC
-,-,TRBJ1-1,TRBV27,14,CASRDRLMNTEAFF,TGTGCCAGCCGAGACAGGTTGATGAACACTGAAGCTTTCTTT
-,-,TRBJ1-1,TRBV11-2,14,CASSLTTHKIKAFF,TGTGCCAGCAGCTTGACGACTCACAAGATTAAAGCTTTCTTT
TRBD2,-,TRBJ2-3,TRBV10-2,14,CASKGLASTDTQYF,TGCGCCAGCAAGGGACTAGCGAGCACAGATACGCAGTATTTT
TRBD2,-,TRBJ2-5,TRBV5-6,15,CASSPTSGGGETQYF,TGTGCCAGCAGCCCGACTAGCGGGGGCGGTGAGACCCAGTACTTC
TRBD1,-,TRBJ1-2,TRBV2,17,CASSDNRGGSSNYGYTF,TGTGCCAGCAGTGATAACAGGGGGGGATCCTCTAACTATGGCTACACCTTC
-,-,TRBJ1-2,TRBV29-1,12,CSSLTEIYGYPF,TGCAGCTCATTGACAGAAATCTATGGCTACCCCTTC
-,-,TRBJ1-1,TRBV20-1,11,CSAPVLTEAFF,TGCAGTGCCCCGGTTCTAACTGAAGCTTTCTTT